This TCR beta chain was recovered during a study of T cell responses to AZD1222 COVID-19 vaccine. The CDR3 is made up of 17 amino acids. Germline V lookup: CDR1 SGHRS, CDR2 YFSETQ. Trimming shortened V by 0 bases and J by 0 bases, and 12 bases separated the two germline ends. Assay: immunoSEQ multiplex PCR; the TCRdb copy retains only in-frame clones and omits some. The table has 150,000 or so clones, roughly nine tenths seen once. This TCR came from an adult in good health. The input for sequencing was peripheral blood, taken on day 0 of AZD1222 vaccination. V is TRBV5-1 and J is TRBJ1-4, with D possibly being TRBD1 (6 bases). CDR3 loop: CASSLGTEVATNEKLFF. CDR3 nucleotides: TGCGCCAGCAGCTTGGGGACAGAAGTTGCAACTAATGAAAAACTGTTTTTT.